The 20 T cell receptor beta chains below all came from one sample that was sequenced in a study of identical twins (TCRdb year 2016). The library was built by means of 5' RACE. TCRdb names Illumina HiSeq 2000 as the instrument used. The public reads were run again by TCRdb, first through fastp at Q25 and then through MiXCR, and only productive beta chains were kept. A single entry per CDR3 protein holds the most common genes and DNA from its merged rows. This sample is represented by approximately 530,000 distinct CDR3 sequences; approximately 20% of them were singletons. The ten largest clones capture roughly 0.5% of the sample. This same sample was also taken into another study, of yellow fever vaccine responses in identical twins.

Sequenced input: CD4+ T cells sorted from blood. These TCRs come from a woman younger than 30 in good health.

The chain has TRBV11-2 and TRBJ2-5; maybe TRBD2 (5 bases). The CDR3 has 12 amino acids. V lost 8 bases and J lost 5, with 12 bases in between. Germline CDR1 and CDR2: SGHAT and FQNNGV. Here the CDR3 DNA reads TGTGCCAGCCGCCGGGGTCGTGAGACCCAGTACTTC. This gives the protein CASRRGRETQYF.

The chain links TRBV5-1 to TRBJ2-7; 7 nucleotides align to TRBD2. The germline CDR1 and CDR2 sequences are SGHRS and YFSETQ. V lost 0 bases and J lost 4; bases outside the gene matches: 4. CDR3 length equals 14 residues. CDR3 bases: TGCGCCAGCAGCTTGGCCCTCGGGGGGTACGAGCAGTACTTC. This encodes CASSLALGGYEQYF.

This clonotype has ten or more counts. V gene TRBV20-1 combines with J gene TRBJ2-2; D ambiguous. The CDR3 loop spans 17 amino acids. V gave up 0 bases and J gave up 2 bases, with 16 bases separating them. Germline CDR1 is DFQATT and CDR2 is SNEGSKA (reference sequence). CDR3 in DNA: TGCAGTGCTAGAGATTATTCTGGAAACACAAACACCGGGGAGCTGTTTTTT. Amino acids: CSARDYSGNTNTGELFF.

This sequence joins TRBV5-1 and TRBJ2-4; D is perhaps TRBD2 (6 bases). The CDR3 loop spans 13 amino acids. CDR1 is SGHRS, CDR2 YFSETQ, per germline. The V and J ends lost 4 bases and 9 bases respectively, with 14 bases between them. This chain's CDR3 is CASSPPLAPIQYF. As DNA, the CDR3 is TGCGCCAGCAGCCCCCCACTAGCACCCATTCAGTACTTC. The variable domain in full, completed from reference TRBV5-1 and TRBJ2-4, reads KAGVTQTPRYLIKTRGQQVTLSCSPISGHRSVSWYQQTPGQGLQFLFEYFSETQRNKGNFPGRFSGRQFSNSRSEMNVSTLELGDSALYLCASSPPLAPIQYFGAGTRLSVL.

This clonotype was counted between two and nine times. This chain's CDR3 is CASSRTSGSAGELFF. CDR3 nucleotides: TGTGCCAGCAGCCGGACTAGCGGGAGCGCAGGGGAGCTGTTTTTT. The chain links TRBV12-3 or TRBV12-4 to TRBJ2-2; 13 bases align to TRBD2. Losses at the gene ends were 6 bases for V and 8 bases for J; bases not matched to a gene: 6. There are 15 residues in the CDR3.

The chain couples TRBV11-2 to TRBJ2-2; D unresolved. Germline CDR1 reads SGHAT; CDR2 reads FQNNGV. This CDR3 has 12 amino acids. The V and J ends lost 8 bases and 2 bases respectively, with 6 bases between them. Here the CDR3 reads CASGNNTGELFF. As DNA, the CDR3 is TGTGCCAGCGGGAATAACACCGGGGAGCTGTTTTTT.

A few counts support this clonotype. The chain is built from TRBV20-1 and TRBJ2-5, with D unresolved. CDR1 DFQATT and CDR2 SNEGSKA come from the germline V gene (reference sequence). V was cut by 6 bases and J by 5 bases, with 16 bases left in between. This CDR3 comprises 13 residues. The CDR3 nucleotides read TGCAGTGCCCCCGGCCCCGCCCCCGAGACCCAGTACTTC. Its translation is CSAPGPAPETQYF.

V is TRBV4-2 and J is TRBJ2-1, with TRBD2 matching 7 bases. There are 15 residues in the CDR3. Germline lookup yields CDR1 LGHNA and CDR2 YNFKEQ. With V trimmed by 4 bases and J by 7 bases, 10 bases remained unmatched. The CDR3 region is CASSPGRAGENEQFF. CDR3 in DNA: TGTGCCAGCAGCCCAGGGAGGGCGGGGGAGAATGAGCAGTTCTTC.

The gene calls are TRBV12-3 or TRBV12-4 and TRBJ2-2; D remains unclear. This CDR3 comprises 15 residues. V was shortened by 0 bases and J by 0 bases, with 5 bases between the two germline ends. The CDR3 bases are TGTGCCAGCAGTTTAGCTAGTTCGAACACCGGGGAGCTGTTTTTT. Translating it yields CASSLASSNTGELFF.

This chain uses TRBV10-3 with TRBJ2-7; 7 nucleotides match TRBD2. The J segment lost 9 bases and the V segment lost 4 bases, leaving 12 bases of the junction unmatched. CDR1 is ENHRY and CDR2 is SYGVKD in the germline V gene. The CDR3 contains 14 residues. The CDR3 DNA sequence: TGTGCCATCAGTGTACGGGCGGGAGATTCCGCGCAGTACTTC. The encoded protein is CAISVRAGDSAQYF.

The chain couples TRBV6-1 to TRBJ2-7; weak D call: TRBD2 (6 bases). This CDR3 contains 15 residues. Per germline, CDR1 MNHNS and CDR2 SASEGT. V was clipped by 6 bases and J by 3 bases, with 18 bases between them. The CDR3 DNA reads as TGTGCCAGCAGCAACATCATGGGGGGAGACTACGAGCAGTACTTC. Amino acid sequence: CASSNIMGGDYEQYF.

The chain is built from TRBV9 and TRBJ2-1, with TRBD2 identical over 13 bases. The trim removed 0 bases at V and 7 bases at J, leaving 4 bases unmatched. The CDR3 loop spans 16 amino acids. The germline V gene has CDR1 SGDLS and CDR2 YYNGEE. CDR3 residues: CASSVVGTSGMNEQFF. DNA for the CDR3: TGTGCCAGCAGCGTAGTGGGGACTAGCGGGATGAATGAGCAGTTCTTC.

V and J are TRBV29-1 and TRBJ2-1; D gene uncertain. The CDR3 is made up of 12 amino acids. Between the trimmed V and J ends, which lost 8 bases and 9 bases, there was a span of 17 bases. Germline V lookup: CDR1 SQVTM, CDR2 ANQGSEA. CDR3 coding DNA: TGCAGCTCCGACCCTAGGGTGGGTGAGCAGTTCTTC. This codes for CSSDPRVGEQFF.

This clonotype appeared many times. V and J are TRBV5-1 and TRBJ2-1; D ambiguous. V was shortened by 2 bases and J by 5 bases, with 5 bases between the two germline ends. This CDR3 comprises 12 residues. Germline V CDR1 and CDR2: SGHRS, YFSETQ. DNA of the CDR3: TGCGCCAGCAGCTTTTCCGACAATGAGCAGTTCTTC. Amino acid sequence: CASSFSDNEQFF.

V is TRBV7-2 and J is TRBJ2-5, with 9 bases that match TRBD2. The CDR3 has 15 residues. Germline CDR1 and CDR2: SGHTA and FQGNSA. With V trimmed by 5 bases and J by 3 bases, 7 bases remained unmatched. The CDR3 loop reads CASSLGTSREETQYF. CDR3 DNA: TGTGCCAGCAGCCTAGGGACTAGCAGAGAAGAGACCCAGTACTTC.

V and J are TRBV20-1 and TRBJ2-5; D possibly corresponds to TRBD2 (6 bases). The V and J ends lost 4 bases and 5 bases respectively, with 23 bases between them. Per germline, CDR1 DFQATT and CDR2 SNEGSKA (reference sequence). The CDR3 is 16 residues long. The CDR3 loop is CSATRGSGDLRETQYF. The CDR3 DNA follows: TGCAGTGCTACCCGGGGGAGCGGAGACCTCCGGGAGACCCAGTACTTC.

This clonotype is a singleton in its sample. CDR3 amino acids: CTIGGRWDNSPLHF. The CDR3 nucleotides read TGCACTATCGGGGGGCGGTGGGATAATTCACCCCTCCACTTT. The chain has TRBV20-1 and TRBJ1-6, with D maybe TRBD1 (6 bases). CDR1 DFQATT and CDR2 SNEGSKA come from the germline V gene (reference sequence). The CDR3 loop spans 14 amino acids.

Only a few counts were recorded for this clonotype. This chain connects TRBV5-6 to TRBJ2-6; D may be TRBD1 (5 bases). Trimming removed 3 bases at V and 1 base at J, with 8 bases between. Germline lookup yields CDR1 SGHDT and CDR2 YYEEEE. This CDR3 region has 15 residues. The CDR3 protein is CASSSRESGANVLTF. The CDR3 bases are TGTGCCAGCAGCTCCAGGGAATCTGGGGCCAACGTCCTGACTTTC.

The CDR3 nucleotides are TGTGCCAGCACCTTTGACACCCACTACGAGCAGTACTTC. As protein: CASTFDTHYEQYF. This chain links TRBV12-3 or TRBV12-4 with TRBJ2-7; D uncertain. The CDR3 is made up of 13 amino acids. Trimming pared 7 bases from V and 3 bases from J, leaving 13 bases between.

The chain is built from TRBV10-3 and TRBJ2-7; no firm D call. The CDR3 contains 12 residues. The germline V gene has CDR1 ENHRY and CDR2 SYGVKD. V was shortened by 5 bases and J by 4 bases, with 9 bases between the two germline ends. In nucleotides, the CDR3 is TGTGCCATCAGTAGAAGTGGATACGAGCAGTACTTC. This encodes CAISRSGYEQYF.